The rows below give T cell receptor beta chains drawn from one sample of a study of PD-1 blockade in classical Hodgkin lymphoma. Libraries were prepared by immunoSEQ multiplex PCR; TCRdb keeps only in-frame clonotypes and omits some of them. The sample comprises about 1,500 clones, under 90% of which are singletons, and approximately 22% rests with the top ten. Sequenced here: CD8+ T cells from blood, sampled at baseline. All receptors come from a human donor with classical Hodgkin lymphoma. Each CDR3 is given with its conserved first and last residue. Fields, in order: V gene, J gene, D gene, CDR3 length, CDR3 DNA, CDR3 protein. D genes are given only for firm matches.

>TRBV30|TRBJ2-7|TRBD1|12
TGTGCCTGGAGTAGGGGGCCGGGGGAGCAGTACTTC
CAWSRGPGEQYF
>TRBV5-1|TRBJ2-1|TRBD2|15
TGCGCCAGCAGCTGGACTAGCGGGGGGGCCAATGAGCAGTTCTTC
CASSWTSGGANEQFF
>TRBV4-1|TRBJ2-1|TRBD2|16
TGCGCCAGCAGTCCTATAGCGGGGGGGGACTACAATGAGCAGTTCTTC
CASSPIAGGDYNEQFF
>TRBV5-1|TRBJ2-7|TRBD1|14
TGCGCCAGCAGCTGGGACAGGGGGCTCTTCGAGCAGTACTTC
CASSWDRGLFEQYF
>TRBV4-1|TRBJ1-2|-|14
TGCGCCAGCAGCCGCCCGATAAACAAGGTTGGCTACACCTTC
CASSRPINKVGYTF
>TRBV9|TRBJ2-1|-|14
TGTGCCAGCAGCGTAGGAGGGATTATCAATGAGCAGTTCTTC
CASSVGGIINEQFF
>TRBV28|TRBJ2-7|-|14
TGTGCCAGCATATCGGGGAAGAGATGGGGCGAGCAGTACTTC
CASISGKRWGEQYF
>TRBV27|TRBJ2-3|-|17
TGTGCCAGCAGTCCAGACCTCGCGGGGCAACACACAGATACGCAGTATTTT
CASSPDLAGQHTDTQYF
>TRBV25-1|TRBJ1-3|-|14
TGTGCCAGCAGCTTGGGGAGCTCTGGAAACACCATATATTTT
CASSLGSSGNTIYF
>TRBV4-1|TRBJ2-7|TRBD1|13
TGCGCCAGCAGCCCCTGGGACAGCTACGAGCAGTACTTC
CASSPWDSYEQYF
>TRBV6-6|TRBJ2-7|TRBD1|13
TGTGCCAGCAGTTATGACAGGGGTATCGAGCAGTACTTC
CASSYDRGIEQYF